The rows below give T cell receptor beta chains drawn from one sample of a study of OX40 agonist ivuxolimab in advanced cancers. Profiling relied on immunoSEQ multiplex PCR, and the TCRdb table lists in-frame clones only, not all of them. Counted here are 25,000 to 30,000 clones, 82% occurring once; the ten biggest clones make up 21%. The sequenced sample was CD4+ or CD8+ T cells sorted from blood, obtained in a trial of the OX40 agonist ivuxolimab. Receptors originate from an adult with an advanced solid tumor such as melanoma, head and neck, liver or kidney cancer. Both conserved end residues are part of each CDR3. The order of the fields is CDR3 DNA, CDR3 protein, V gene, D gene, clone size, J gene. D genes are given only for firm matches. Clone size appears in some rows only: once, few, many, or a class for an expanded clone.

TGTGCCAGCAGCTTAGACGGGCAAATCTACGAGCAGTACTTC,CASSLDGQIYEQYF,TRBV7-3,-,-,TRBJ2-7
TGTGCCAGTAGTGAACGGACAGGGGGCTTATCACCCCTCCACTTT,CASSERTGGLSPLHF,TRBV19,TRBD1,-,TRBJ1-6
TGTGCCAGCAGTGGACGTTTTGGCATGAACACTGAAGCTTTCTTT,CASSGRFGMNTEAFF,TRBV27,-,once,TRBJ1-1
TGTGCCAGCAGCTTAAGTGAGGGGGGCTATGGCTACACCTTC,CASSLSEGGYGYTF,TRBV11-2,-,-,TRBJ1-2
TGTGCCAGCAGTGAAGTGGGGACAGGGTTCTACAATGAGCAGTTCTTC,CASSEVGTGFYNEQFF,TRBV6-1,TRBD1,-,TRBJ2-1
TGTGCCAGCAGCTCGACCCGGGACAGGGACGTACTTGGAAACACCATATATTTT,CASSSTRDRDVLGNTIYF,TRBV9,TRBD1,-,TRBJ1-3
TGCGCCAGCAGCCCGGGACAGGGGTACAATGAGCAGTTCTTC,CASSPGQGYNEQFF,TRBV4-1,TRBD1,-,TRBJ2-1
TGTGCCAGTAGTCCTGTGGTAGGCACTGAAGCTTTCTTT,CASSPVVGTEAFF,TRBV19,-,-,TRBJ1-1
TGTGCCAGCAGTTACTCGATAGGGGCGCACTATGGCTACACCTTC,CASSYSIGAHYGYTF,TRBV6-5,-,once,TRBJ1-2
TGTGCCAGCAGTGAAGGGCGTGAATGGGGCTATGGCTACACCTTC,CASSEGREWGYGYTF,TRBV6-1,-,-,TRBJ1-2
TGTGCCAGCAGCTCTGGGGCAGGAAACATGAACACTGAAGCTTTCTTT,CASSSGAGNMNTEAFF,TRBV28,-,-,TRBJ1-1
TGCGCCAGCAATAGGGGCACTGAAGCTTTCTTT,CASNRGTEAFF,TRBV5-1,-,-,TRBJ1-1
TGTGCCAGCAGTTACTCGACAGGTCCCTACGAGCAGTACTTC,CASSYSTGPYEQYF,TRBV6-5,-,medium-sized,TRBJ2-7
TGTGCCAGCAGCTTAGCGGGGGGCCTCGATGAGCAGTTCTTC,CASSLAGGLDEQFF,TRBV7-6,-,-,TRBJ2-1
TGTGCCAGCAGTTATGGCAGCGGGACCTACGAGCAGTACTTC,CASSYGSGTYEQYF,TRBV6-5,TRBD2,-,TRBJ2-7
TGTGCCAGCAGTTTCAGGGGCCCGGGAAACACCATATATTTT,CASSFRGPGNTIYF,TRBV27,-,-,TRBJ1-3
TGTGCCAGCAGCTTTAGAGGGAGGGATGGCTACACCTTC,CASSFRGRDGYTF,TRBV7-8,-,-,TRBJ1-2
TGTGCCAGCAGCTTAGGAGGTGGATATAATGAAAAACTGTTTTTT,CASSLGGGYNEKLFF,TRBV11-2,-,-,TRBJ1-4
TGTGCCAGCAGGGGGCGAGACACCGGGGAGCTGTTTTTT,CASRGRDTGELFF,TRBV6-1,-,medium-sized,TRBJ2-2
TGTGCCAGTAGTATCGGCGACGGGTCCTACGAGCAGTACTTC,CASSIGDGSYEQYF,TRBV19,-,-,TRBJ2-7
TGTGCCAGCAGCCCGGTGACAGGGGTAAGCACTGAAGCTTTCTTT,CASSPVTGVSTEAFF,TRBV7-9,TRBD1,few,TRBJ1-1
TGTGCCAGCAGCTCAGGCAGAGTGGAGGGTGGAAACACCATATATTTT,CASSSGRVEGGNTIYF,TRBV6-6,-,-,TRBJ1-3
TGTGCCAGCAGTGCGGACAGCTGGGAAAGCTACGAGCAGTACTTC,CASSADSWESYEQYF,TRBV6-5,-,-,TRBJ2-7
TGTGCCAGCAGTGTACTAGCGGGGGACTACGAGCAGTACTTC,CASSVLAGDYEQYF,TRBV2,TRBD2,-,TRBJ2-7
TGTGCCAGCAGTCGGGGGGGCAGGGGCCAAAATCAGCCCCAGCATTTT,CASSRGGRGQNQPQHF,TRBV28,-,-,TRBJ1-5
TGTGCTAGTGGCTTCGGACAGGTCTTCTCTGGAAACACCATATATTTT,CASGFGQVFSGNTIYF,TRBV12-5,TRBD1,-,TRBJ1-3
TGCGCCAGCAGCATCGGGAGCGAGTACTTCTTC,CASSIGSEYFF,TRBV4-1,-,-,TRBJ2-1
TGTGCCAGCAGTGATAAGGGGGCCGGTGAAAAACTGTTTTTT,CASSDKGAGEKLFF,TRBV6-1,TRBD1,-,TRBJ1-4
TGTGCCAGCAGCGCGGCACTAGCGGGAGGATTGGGGGGGGAGCTGTTTTTT,CASSAALAGGLGGELFF,TRBV19,TRBD2,-,TRBJ2-2
TGTGCCAGCAGTTACGGTTGGGACCTTTACAATGAGCAGTTCTTC,CASSYGWDLYNEQFF,TRBV6-5,-,-,TRBJ2-1
TGCAGTGCTAGAGACCCGGGGGGCTACACCTTC,CSARDPGGYTF,TRBV20-1,-,-,TRBJ1-2
TGCAGCGCCCTCGGGACTAGCGAAGGCGAGCAGTACTTC,CSALGTSEGEQYF,TRBV29-1,TRBD2,-,TRBJ2-7
TGCAGCGTTGTAGGACTAGCGGGAGCGAGGGAGACCCAGTACTTC,CSVVGLAGARETQYF,TRBV29-1,TRBD2,-,TRBJ2-5
TGCGCCAGCAGCTTGACTAGCGGGTCCACCCTTAATACGCAGTATTTT,CASSLTSGSTLNTQYF,TRBV5-1,TRBD2,-,TRBJ2-3
TGCGCCAGCAGCTGGACGGGACAGGGATCCAATGAGCAGTTCTTC,CASSWTGQGSNEQFF,TRBV5-1,TRBD1,-,TRBJ2-1
TGTGCCAGCCAGCGGGGAGCTGGAGATACGCAGTATTTT,CASQRGAGDTQYF,TRBV7-3,TRBD2,-,TRBJ2-3
TGCGCCAGCAGCTGGACTAGCGGCTCCTACGAGCAGTACTTC,CASSWTSGSYEQYF,TRBV5-1,TRBD2,-,TRBJ2-7
TGTGCCAGCAGCTTAAAGGGGGCGGGGACAAGCTCCTACGAGCAGTACTTC,CASSLKGAGTSSYEQYF,TRBV7-9,-,-,TRBJ2-7
TGTGCCAGCAGTTTACGTAGCGGAGGTACGAATGAGCAGTTCTTC,CASSLRSGGTNEQFF,TRBV27,-,-,TRBJ2-1
TGTGCCAGCAGGACAGGGTCGATCGGGGAGCTGTTTTTT,CASRTGSIGELFF,TRBV9,TRBD1,-,TRBJ2-2
TGTGCCAGCAGCTTACGACTGCATCTCAATGAGCAGTTCTTC,CASSLRLHLNEQFF,TRBV5-6,-,-,TRBJ2-1
TGTGCCAGCAGCTTGGTTGGCGGGGAATGGTTTGAACTGTTTTTT,CASSLVGGEWFELFF,TRBV5-6,-,-,TRBJ1-4
TGTGCCAGCAGCTTGTCAGTGGTAAACACTGAAGCTTTCTTT,CASSLSVVNTEAFF,TRBV5-4,-,-,TRBJ1-1
TGTGCCAGCAGCTTCCAGCACACCGGGGAGCTGTTTTTT,CASSFQHTGELFF,TRBV7-6,-,-,TRBJ2-2
TGTGCCAGCAGCCCCGGGACTAGCCGGTCCTACGAGCAGTACTTC,CASSPGTSRSYEQYF,TRBV11-2,TRBD2,few,TRBJ2-7
TGTGCCAGCAGCTCTTCACTAGCGGAAGAGCAGTTCTTC,CASSSSLAEEQFF,TRBV7-9,TRBD2,-,TRBJ2-1
TGTGCCATCAGTGAGTATCCCCGCGGCACATCCCAAGAGACCCAGTACTTC,CAISEYPRGTSQETQYF,TRBV10-3,-,-,TRBJ2-5
TGTGCCAGCAGCGGGGGATTGGGGTCCTACGAGCAGTACTTC,CASSGGLGSYEQYF,TRBV28,-,-,TRBJ2-7
TGTGCCAGTAGTATAGGGGCTAAGGCCTACAATGAGCAGTTCTTC,CASSIGAKAYNEQFF,TRBV19,-,once,TRBJ2-1